The rows below give T cell receptor beta chains drawn from one sample of a study of T cells in Graves' hyperthyroidism and ophthalmopathy. A single record per CDR3 protein comes from TCRdb applying MiXCR to the multiplex PCR reads. The sample has 300,000 to 350,000 distinct CDR3 sequences; more than 11% are singletons. The sample taken for sequencing was blood. Receptor source: a woman in her twenties or thirties with Graves' hyperthyroidism. The CDR3 runs from the conserved cysteine through the conserved F or W. A D gene is named only where the DNA matches it firmly. Clone size is given for some rows only: seen once, a few or many times, or a class if the clone is expanded.

CDR3nt	CDR3aa	j_gene	abundance	d_gene	v_gene
TGTGCCAGCAGTGAAGTCCAGGCCCAAGAGACCCAGTACTTC	CASSEVQAQETQYF	TRBJ2-5	many	.	TRBV25-1
TGTGCCAGCAGTGAACGCTCTAGCGGGAGCTACTTC	CASSERSSGSYF	TRBJ2-5	many	TRBD2	TRBV6-1
TGCAGTGCCGTAGGGAGTAGGAGCACTGAAGCTTTCTTT	CSAVGSRSTEAFF	TRBJ1-1	many	.	TRBV20-1
TGTGCCAGCAGTGAGGGGCCTACCCACCAGAACACTGAAGCTTTCTTT	CASSEGPTHQNTEAFF	TRBJ1-1	.	.	TRBV6-1
TGTGCCATCAGCGCCGGGACAGGAGATGAAAAACTGTTTTTT	CAISAGTGDEKLFF	TRBJ1-4	many	TRBD1	TRBV10-3
TGTGCCAGCAGCGAAAGTCGGGGACTACACCGGAACACCGGGGAGCTGTTTTTT	CASSESRGLHRNTGELFF	TRBJ2-2	.	TRBD2	TRBV6-1
TGTGCCAGCAGCGTCCGGGACAGGGGGCCTGATCGGGAGACCCAGTACTTC	CASSVRDRGPDRETQYF	TRBJ2-5	.	TRBD1	TRBV9
TGCAGTGCGACAGGACCCCCACAAGAGACCCAGTACTTC	CSATGPPQETQYF	TRBJ2-5	.	.	TRBV20-1
TGTGCCAGCAGCCAACTTTTAGAGAACACTGAAGCTTTCTTT	CASSQLLENTEAFF	TRBJ1-1	.	.	TRBV3-1
TGTGCCAGCAGCTTATATGCCGACCCCAGGGCCTACGAGCAGTACTTC	CASSLYADPRAYEQYF	TRBJ2-7	many	.	TRBV7-2
TGTGCCAGCAGCCCGTCGCGGGAGTACACAGATACGCAGTATTTT	CASSPSREYTDTQYF	TRBJ2-3	many	TRBD2	TRBV7-2
TGTGCCAGCAGTTTGACTAGCGGGCAGGGTGAGCAGTTCTTC	CASSLTSGQGEQFF	TRBJ2-1	few	TRBD2	TRBV6-2/TRBV6-3
TGTGCCAGCAGGCCCAGCCGGCGGGCACAACAAGAGACCCAGTACTTC	CASRPSRRAQQETQYF	TRBJ2-5	many	.	TRBV11-2
TGTGCCAGCAGTCCACAGACCCAGAGCGAGACCCAGTACTTC	CASSPQTQSETQYF	TRBJ2-5	many	.	TRBV12-3/TRBV12-4
TGTGCCAGCAGCGCCTACCGTTCGACTGTGTCGAAGGAGACCCAGTACTTC	CASSAYRSTVSKETQYF	TRBJ2-5	many	.	TRBV12-3/TRBV12-4
TGTGCCAGCAGCTTTATGGGGGGCAATGAGCAGTTCTTC	CASSFMGGNEQFF	TRBJ2-1	many	.	TRBV7-3
TGTGCCAGCAGCTTTGGTGGCACCTCGAACACTGAAGCTTTCTTT	CASSFGGTSNTEAFF	TRBJ1-1	.	.	TRBV5-4
TGTGCCAGCAGAGGAGAGTACGAGCAGTACTTC	CASRGEYEQYF	TRBJ2-7	many	.	TRBV2
TGCAGCGCCGGGGGGTCTACCTACGAGCAGTACTTC	CSAGGSTYEQYF	TRBJ2-7	.	TRBD2	TRBV29-1
TGTGCCAGCAACCTCCCGGGACAGGGACCCTACGAGCAGTACTTC	CASNLPGQGPYEQYF	TRBJ2-7	.	TRBD1	TRBV6-1
TGCGCCAGCAGCAGGGACCGACTCTCTGGCTACACCTTC	CASSRDRLSGYTF	TRBJ1-2	.	.	TRBV4-1
TGTGCCATAGCAGGGGGCGCGGGGAATGAGCAGTTCTTC	CAIAGGAGNEQFF	TRBJ2-1	many	TRBD1	TRBV10-3
TGTGCCAGCAGCTTACTACAGGGTGAGGTGCCAGGCTCCGGGGAGCTGTTTTTT	CASSLLQGEVPGSGELFF	TRBJ2-2	many	.	TRBV6-2/TRBV6-3
TGCAGCTCGGGACTCCAAGAGACCCAGTACTTC	CSSGLQETQYF	TRBJ2-5	many	.	TRBV20-1
TGCAGTGCTAGACCTGACTCCTACGAGCAGTACTTC	CSARPDSYEQYF	TRBJ2-7	many	.	TRBV20-1
TGTGCCGCCCGGGACAGGGTCGACACCGGGGAGCTGTTTTTT	CAARDRVDTGELFF	TRBJ2-2	many	TRBD1	TRBV6-1
TGTGCCAGCAGCGGGACAGGGTGGGATCAGCCCCAGCATTTT	CASSGTGWDQPQHF	TRBJ1-5	many	TRBD1	TRBV12-3/TRBV12-4
TGTGCCACCATGTGGGTGGAAGGACCTGAAGCTTTCTTT	CATMWVEGPEAFF	TRBJ1-1	.	.	TRBV28
TGTGCCAGCAGTTTTAGGGAATTAGGCGAGCAGTACTTC	CASSFRELGEQYF	TRBJ2-7	many	.	TRBV12-3/TRBV12-4
TGTGCCAGCTCACCCCCGGGACTAGCGGGAGGAAGCAATGAGCAGTTCTTC	CASSPPGLAGGSNEQFF	TRBJ2-1	.	TRBD2	TRBV18